This T cell receptor (beta chain) is drawn from a study of shared clonotypes between healthy human individuals (dated by TCRdb to the early 2020s). Background for the entire study: A couple of women and three men aged 18 to 49 years were included in the cohort. To estimate repertoire size and how much clonotype sharing occurs between individuals, the study deeply sequenced the blood TCR repertoires of several healthy adults. Between about 0.8 and 8.9 billion PBMCs per donor were obtained by leukapheresis. For each donor, CD4 naive and CD4 memory were each run on three plates, CD8 naive on two plates, and CD8 memory on one plate. To increase sequencing depth and limit assay-specific biases, different laboratories used diverse techniques to prepare libraries and sequence TCR repertoires.

TCR CDR3 regions were amplified from genomic DNA by multiplex PCR using the deep immunoSEQ assay. Genomic DNA extracted from each cell subset was distributed evenly over all wells of several immunoSEQ 96-well plates, and each plate served as one replicate. Each replicate PCR for sorted subsets received approximately 220 ng genomic DNA, equal to some 32,000 T cell genomes. The purified libraries were quantified using a Qubit 3.0 fluorometer, sized with a Bioanalyzer 2100, and then quantified again using the KAPA Library Quantification kit. Each immunoSEQ 96-well plate was sequenced on its own single-read 150-cycle Illumina NextSeq 550 flow cell. Processing in the source paper ran as follows. Because the immunoSEQ output included only junctional sequences and no quality scores, the filtering could not be the same as the filtering used for full-length reads. To assign V/J genes and CDR3, sequences were annotated using PyIR, a Python wrapper for IgBLAST v1.9, with IMGT germline references. Reads with weak V/J assignments (E-value above 1e-6), missing CDR3, stop codons, out-of-frame junctions, or ambiguous translated residues were removed. V3J clonotypes were defined as sequences sharing the same inferred V gene, J gene, and CDR3 amino acid sequence. To compute the percentage overlap between repertoires, the number of shared unique clonotypes was divided by the size of the smaller repertoire. RTK rarefaction, the Chao1 estimator, and Recon v2.1 estimates of unobserved clonotypes were used to assess repertoire richness. Generation probabilities were computed with OLGA for all TCRbeta clonotypes obtained by the gDNA method from several donors. In its TCRdb copy, this immuneACCESS table keeps in-frame sequences only and misses some clones. Where compared with another copy, unresolved V genes explain less than half of these, and the others have no known cause. V and J calls and clone size are copied from that table; D and trimming were computed from the DNA. The sample includes about 960,000 clones, with over 75% observed a single time. The ten largest clones represent around 1.4% of the sample.

Concerning this clone: It has no known antigen specificity. It has no much larger one-base neighbor in the sample; base qualities were not kept. Different DNA sequences within this sample yield the same CDR3.

Study-wide findings and limitations: Only blood was sampled, and tissue TCR repertoires likely differ from those in blood. Pairwise subsampling led to the expectation that sequencing depth would affect the degree of clonotype sharing among donors. Higher generation probabilities were observed for clonotypes shared by all four sorted-subset donors than for non-shared clonotypes. Rarefaction of sorted-subset datasets indicated incomplete sequencing despite the large sequencing depth. Because the study included a small number of donors, the genetic and exposure-history diversity represented was limited. Across several donors, about 5% of naive CD4, 3% to 4% of naive CD8, under 2.5% of memory CD4, and about 0.4% of memory CD8 clonotypes were shared. Larger estimated clonotype richness was generally found for naive subsets than for memory subsets.

In the germline V gene, CDR1 corresponds to MNHNS and CDR2 to SASEGT. V loses 3 bases, J loses 10 bases, and the germline ends lie 7 bases apart. The CDR3 numbers 12 residues from cysteine through phenylalanine. The DNA shown is the 36-base CDR3, in frame from base 1. Healthy HIV-negative adults with no recently reported acute infections or vaccinations were included as donors. Every donor was a Caucasian adult residing in Nashville, Tennessee, USA. Magnetic negative selection was used to enrich CD4+ T cells, after which naive cells were positively selected on CD45RA and the negative fraction became the memory subset. Blood was collected by leukapheresis, and PBMCs were isolated by Ficoll-Histopaque density gradient centrifugation and then cryopreserved in liquid nitrogen vapor phase. Analytical flow cytometry was used to check the purity and quantity of every magnetically sorted T cell population. From each sorted fraction, genomic DNA was isolated and quantified by UV absorbance on a Nanodrop 2000c.

The chain is assembled from TRBV6-1 and TRBJ1-6, with no reliable assignment of the D segment. The TCR originated in a man younger than 35 in good health. Specimen: memory CD4+ T cells sorted from blood. Per the publication, the cell subset or site label means: CD45RA-negative fraction. The CDR3 has the sequence CASSDWNSPLHF. The sequence in DNA is TGTGCCAGCAGTGATTGGAACTCACCCCTCCACTTT.